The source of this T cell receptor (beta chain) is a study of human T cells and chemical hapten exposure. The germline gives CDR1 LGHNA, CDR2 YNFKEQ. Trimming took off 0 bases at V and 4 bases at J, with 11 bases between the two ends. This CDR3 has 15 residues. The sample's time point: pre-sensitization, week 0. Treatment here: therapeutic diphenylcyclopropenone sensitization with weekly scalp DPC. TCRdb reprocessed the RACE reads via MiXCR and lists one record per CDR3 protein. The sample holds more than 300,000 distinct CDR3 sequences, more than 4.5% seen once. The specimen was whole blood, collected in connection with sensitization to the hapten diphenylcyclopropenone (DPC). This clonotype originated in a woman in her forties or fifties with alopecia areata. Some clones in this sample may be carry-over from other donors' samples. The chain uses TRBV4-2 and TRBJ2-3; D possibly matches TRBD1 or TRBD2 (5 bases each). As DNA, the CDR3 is TGTGCCAGCAGCCAAGAAGGGACCAGGGCAGATACGCAGTATTTT. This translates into CASSQEGTRADTQYF.